These T cell receptor beta chains were read from a single sample in a study of blood T cell repertoires in COVID-19. Repertoires were generated with immunoSEQ multiplex PCR, while TCRdb's copy carries only in-frame clones and drops some. There are 200,000 to 250,000 clones in the sample; around 80% occur only once, and over 10% lies in the top ten. Sequencing was done on a sample of peripheral blood. The receptors stem from a human donor in a cohort sampled during active COVID-19. CDR3s include the opening cysteine and the closing phenylalanine or tryptophan. D genes are given only for firm matches. Clone size appears in some rows only: once, few, many, or a class for an expanded clone.

NA	TRBV7-6	NA	TRBJ2-7	CASSSKGRTARTEQYF	TGTGCCAGCAGCTCAAAAGGAAGGACAGCGCGTACGGAGCAGTACTTC
TRBD1	TRBV20-1	NA	TRBJ2-7	CSASSGGTEFSYEQYF	TGCAGTGCTAGTTCAGGGGGCACGGAATTTTCCTACGAGCAGTACTTC
TRBD2	TRBV5-1	NA	TRBJ2-5	CASSRGQLAGKETQYF	TGCGCCAGCAGTCGCGGGCAACTAGCGGGAAAAGAGACCCAGTACTTC
NA	TRBV7-9	NA	TRBJ1-2	CASSFEQVINYGYTF	TGTGCCAGCAGCTTCGAACAGGTTATTAACTATGGCTACACCTTC
TRBD1	TRBV27	NA	TRBJ1-2	CASSTGQGSGYTF	TGTGCCAGCAGTACTGGACAGGGAAGTGGCTACACCTTC
NA	TRBV5-1	NA	TRBJ2-3	CASSSSDTQYF	TGCGCCAGCAGCTCATCAGATACGCAGTATTTT
NA	TRBV5-4	NA	TRBJ2-5	CASSLQVTAETQYF	TGTGCCAGCAGCCTACAGGTTACGGCAGAGACCCAGTACTTC
TRBD1	TRBV18	NA	TRBJ2-3	CASSPLILTGGPDTQYF	TGTGCCAGCTCACCACTGATACTGACAGGGGGCCCGGATACGCAGTATTTT
TRBD2	TRBV4-1	NA	TRBJ2-2	CASSQSSGNTGELFF	TGCGCCAGCAGCCAGTCTAGCGGGAACACCGGGGAGCTGTTTTTT
NA	TRBV3-1/TRBV3-2	NA	TRBJ2-7	CASSLSSGEVSYEQYF	TGTGCCAGCAGCCTTTCTTCGGGGGAGGTCTCCTACGAGCAGTACTTC
NA	TRBV7-9	NA	TRBJ1-3	CASSPRLGGLSGNTIYF	TGTGCCAGCAGCCCCCGACTGGGAGGGCTCTCTGGAAACACCATATATTTT
NA	TRBV30	once	TRBJ1-2	CAWNPLGGVNYGYTF	TGTGCCTGGAACCCCCTCGGGGGGGTTAACTATGGCTACACCTTC
NA	TRBV11-2	NA	TRBJ2-6	CASSLVSGANVLTF	TGTGCCAGCAGCCTTGTCTCTGGGGCCAACGTCCTGACTTTC
TRBD1	TRBV6-2/TRBV6-3	NA	TRBJ2-1	CASSYPGTGEEFF	TGTGCCAGCAGTTACCCTGGGACAGGGGAAGAGTTCTTC
TRBD2	TRBV27	NA	TRBJ2-1	CASSGTGDGRAYNEQFF	TGTGCCAGCAGTGGGACCGGTGACGGGAGGGCCTACAATGAGCAGTTCTTC
TRBD1	TRBV27	few	TRBJ1-5	CASSPQGGTSNQPQHF	TGTGCCAGCAGTCCCCAGGGGGGAACTAGCAATCAGCCCCAGCATTTT
NA	TRBV6-6	once	TRBJ2-7	CASSLSGPDSYEQYF	TGTGCCAGCAGTTTAAGCGGGCCAGACTCCTACGAGCAGTACTTC
TRBD2	TRBV28	NA	TRBJ2-1	CASTPGLADYNEQFF	TGTGCCAGCACCCCGGGACTAGCGGACTACAATGAGCAGTTCTTC
NA	TRBV18	NA	TRBJ2-5	CASTRDQETQYF	TGTGCCAGCACCAGGGATCAAGAGACCCAGTACTTC
TRBD2	TRBV10-1	NA	TRBJ2-1	CASSESSGRHEQFF	TGCGCCAGCAGTGAGTCCAGCGGGAGACATGAGCAGTTCTTC
NA	TRBV7-2	NA	TRBJ1-4	CASSLQGRTTNEKLFF	TGTGCCAGCAGCTTGCAGGGGAGAACAACTAATGAAAAACTGTTTTTT
TRBD2	TRBV4-1	many	TRBJ2-1	CASSQELAGVVEQFF	TGCGCCAGCAGCCAAGAACTAGCGGGAGTGGTTGAGCAGTTCTTC
NA	TRBV18	NA	TRBJ1-1	CASSPPTNMNTEAFF	TGTGCCAGCTCACCACCGACAAATATGAACACTGAAGCTTTCTTT
TRBD2	TRBV11-3	NA	TRBJ2-3	CASSLNDRGRSADTQYF	TGTGCCAGCAGCTTAAATGATCGCGGGAGAAGCGCAGATACGCAGTATTTT
TRBD2	TRBV5-1	NA	TRBJ2-3	CASSLGPTSGRATDTQYF	TGCGCCAGCAGCTTGGGCCCAACTAGCGGGAGGGCGACAGATACGCAGTATTTT
TRBD1	TRBV4-1	NA	TRBJ2-3	CASSQMDRGRLAGDTQYF	TGCGCCAGCAGCCAGATGGACAGGGGGCGCCTAGCGGGAGATACGCAGTATTTT
TRBD2	TRBV5-6	NA	TRBJ2-1	CASSLGAGVLYNEQFF	TGTGCCAGCAGCTTGGGAGCGGGAGTTCTCTACAATGAGCAGTTCTTC
NA	TRBV7-2	NA	TRBJ2-2	CASSLAGADTGELFF	TGTGCCAGCAGCTTAGCGGGAGCCGACACCGGGGAGCTGTTTTTT
TRBD2	TRBV4-2	NA	TRBJ2-1	CASSQDQRGRTYNEQFF	TGTGCCAGCAGCCAAGATCAACGCGGGAGGACGTACAATGAGCAGTTCTTC
TRBD1	TRBV28	NA	TRBJ1-2	CASSLYPTGDGYGYTF	TGTGCCAGCAGTTTATACCCTACAGGGGACGGCTATGGCTACACCTTC
TRBD1	TRBV4-1	NA	TRBJ2-7	CASSPTAPFIRQGPSPYEQYF	TGCGCCAGCAGCCCTACCGCCCCTTTTATTCGACAGGGGCCGTCCCCCTACGAGCAGTACTTC
NA	TRBV30	NA	TRBJ2-7	CAWSPGTAVYEQYF	TGTGCCTGGAGTCCAGGGACTGCCGTCTACGAGCAGTACTTC
NA	TRBV6-5	NA	TRBJ2-2	CASSHDRGTGELFF	TGTGCCAGCAGCCATGACAGAGGCACCGGGGAGCTGTTTTTT
TRBD1	TRBV5-6	NA	TRBJ2-7	CASSSDRVSTYEQYF	TGTGCCAGCAGCTCGGACAGGGTATCGACCTACGAGCAGTACTTC
TRBD1	TRBV27	NA	TRBJ1-1	CASSRDRQNTEAFF	TGTGCCAGCAGTCGGGACAGGCAGAACACTGAAGCTTTCTTT
TRBD2	TRBV3-1/TRBV3-2	NA	TRBJ2-5	CASSQGLSGGETQYF	TGTGCCAGCAGCCAAGGCCTATCCGGGGGGGAGACCCAGTACTTC
TRBD1	TRBV7-2	NA	TRBJ1-5	CASSVDGTGSNQPQHF	TGTGCCAGCAGCGTAGACGGGACAGGGAGCAATCAGCCCCAGCATTTT
NA	TRBV7-6	NA	TRBJ1-1	CASSLVAQGNTEAFF	TGTGCCAGCAGCTTAGTAGCACAGGGGAACACTGAAGCTTTCTTT
NA	TRBV28	NA	TRBJ1-6	CASSFRDYNSPLHF	TGTGCCAGCAGTTTCCGGGACTATAATTCACCCCTCCACTTT
NA	TRBV11-2	NA	TRBJ1-3	CASSLEVAGNTIYF	TGTGCCAGCAGCTTAGAAGTAGCTGGAAACACCATATATTTT
TRBD2	TRBV27	medium-sized	TRBJ2-7	CASSWTSGLYEQYF	TGTGCCAGCAGTTGGACTAGCGGGCTCTACGAGCAGTACTTC
NA	TRBV24-1	NA	TRBJ1-1	CATSDSTTGSVTEAFF	TGTGCCACCAGTGATTCAACCACAGGGTCGGTCACTGAAGCTTTCTTT
TRBD2	TRBV9	once	TRBJ2-1	CASSGLAETYNEQFF	TGTGCCAGCAGCGGACTAGCGGAGACCTACAATGAGCAGTTCTTC